A single sample gave rise to the 20 T cell receptor beta chains below, sequenced in a study of blood T cell repertoires in COVID-19. Only in-frame clones appear in the TCRdb table, and some are missing; sequencing was by immunoSEQ multiplex PCR. There are 100,000 to 150,000 clones in the sample; approximately 80% occur only once, and 3.8% lies in the top ten. The sample comprised peripheral blood. The receptors were sampled from a woman aged 45-65 years with acute or convalescent COVID-19.

This clone was found a few times. V and J are TRBV15 and TRBJ2-7; 9 positions match TRBD2. With V trimmed by 3 bases and J by 5 bases, 11 bases remained unmatched. The germline gives CDR1 LNHNV, CDR2 YYDKDF (reference sequence). There are 16 residues in the CDR3. The DNA for the CDR3 is TGTGCCACCAGCAGGCGAAGGGCGGGAGGGCCCCACGAGCAGTACTTC. As protein: CATSRRRAGGPHEQYF.

The chain has TRBV7-9 and TRBJ1-1; TRBD1 matches 7 bases. The CDR3 is made up of 16 amino acids. V lost 6 bases and J lost 1; bases outside the gene matches: 11. Germline assignment: CDR1 SEHNR and CDR2 FQNEAQ (reference sequence). The CDR3 sequence: CASSRQGGMSNTEAFF. As DNA, the CDR3 is TGTGCCAGCAGTCGACAGGGAGGCATGTCGAACACTGAAGCTTTCTTT.

The rearrangement links TRBV28 to TRBJ1-2; 7 positions agree with TRBD1. CDR1 is MDHEN and CDR2 is SYDVKM in the germline V gene. The CDR3 covers 13 residues. J lost 8 bases, V lost 6 bases, and 9 bases had no gene match. The CDR3 bases are TGTGCCAGCAGCGACCAACAGGGGCACGGCTACACCTTC. It translates to CASSDQQGHGYTF.

This clone was recorded only once. A junction end diverges from the germline sequence, so it may reflect a read error. This chain uses TRBV9 with TRBJ1-3, with 7 bases that match TRBD1. The CDR3 has 14 residues. Germline V gene sequence: CDR1 SGDLS, CDR2 YYNGEE. The CDR3 nucleotides are TGTGTCAGCAGCCCTGGGACAGCAGGAAACACCATATATTTT. Residues: CVSSPGTAGNTIYF.

The chain joins TRBV3-1 (or the pseudogene TRBV3-2) to TRBJ1-2; the D gene is possibly TRBD1 (6 bases). The CDR3 runs to 17 residues. Germline V CDR1 and CDR2: LGHDT, YNNKEL (reference sequence). The V and J ends lost 2 bases and 7 bases respectively, with 23 bases between them. The CDR3 region is CASSQNHRQAREVGYTF. CDR3 bases: TGTGCCAGCAGCCAAAACCACCGACAGGCCCGGGAGGTTGGCTACACCTTC.

The rearrangement uses TRBV2 and TRBJ1-2; D ambiguous. Trimming left V 4 bases short and J 8 bases short, with 8 bases between. The CDR3 loop spans 11 amino acids. Germline V gives CDR1 SNHLY, CDR2 FYNNEI. The CDR3: CASSAGLGYTF. The CDR3 bases are TGTGCCAGCAGTGCGGGGTTAGGCTACACCTTC.

In its sample, this clone was seen a few times. The rearrangement links TRBV2 to TRBJ2-3, with 9 bases that match TRBD1. Germline V gives CDR1 SNHLY, CDR2 FYNNEI. The V segment lost 5 bases and the J segment 4 bases; nucleotides outside the gene matches: 7. The CDR3 has 15 residues. The CDR3 DNA reads as TGTGCCAGCAGTTTACAGGGGGCGCATCCAGATACGCAGTATTTT. Protein sequence: CASSLQGAHPDTQYF.

This chain uses TRBV6-5 with TRBJ1-5; D is ambiguous. The CDR3 totals 14 residues. CDR1 is MNHEY and CDR2 is SVGAGI in the germline V gene. V gave up 0 bases and J gave up 4 bases, with 7 bases separating them. The CDR3 sequence is CASSYSNRNQPQHF. DNA for the CDR3: TGTGCCAGCAGTTACTCGAATCGGAATCAGCCCCAGCATTTT.

This sequence joins TRBV19 and TRBJ2-7; the D gene is possibly TRBD2 (6 bases). The CDR3 contains 15 residues. The V end lost 3 bases, the J end lost 4 bases, and 16 bases lay between the germline ends. Germline assignment: CDR1 LNHDA and CDR2 SQIVND (reference sequence). The CDR3 bases are TGTGCCAGTAGTATGAGGCCCGGGAGAAGTTACGAGCAGTACTTC. The encoded protein is CASSMRPGRSYEQYF.

This clone was detected ten times or more. CDR3 nucleotides: TGTGCCAGCAGCCTGGGACACATAAACACTGAAGCTTTCTTT. Translated: CASSLGHINTEAFF. This sequence joins TRBV3-1 (or the pseudogene TRBV3-2) and TRBJ1-1; D is perhaps TRBD1 (6 bases). The ends were cut back, 4 bases at V and 2 bases at J, with 11 bases in the middle. This CDR3 is built from 14 residues. Germline CDR1 is LGHDT and CDR2 is YNNKEL (reference sequence).

The rearrangement joins TRBV19 to TRBJ1-1; 9 bases map to TRBD1. The V and J ends lost 9 bases and 2 bases, in that order; junction bases with no gene match: 7. The length of the CDR3 is 14 residues. In germline, CDR1 is LNHDA, CDR2 SQIVND (reference sequence). DNA of the CDR3: TGTGCCAGCTACCGGGACAGGGTCAACACTGAAGCTTTCTTT. Translation: CASYRDRVNTEAFF.

This chain connects TRBV6-6 to TRBJ1-1; D is possibly TRBD1 (5 bases). Per the germline V gene, CDR1 is MNHNY and CDR2 is SVGAGI (reference sequence). Trimming left V 10 bases short and J 0 bases short, with 12 bases between. The CDR3 length is 13 residues. The CDR3 reads CANKGDLNTEAFF. The DNA of the CDR3 is TGTGCCAATAAAGGGGATTTGAACACTGAAGCTTTCTTT.

This clone was detected once. The genes are TRBV4-1 and TRBJ1-4; D gene unclear. V lost 4 bases and J 4 bases, leaving 10 bases between the germline ends. CDR1 is MGHRA, CDR2 YSYEKL, per germline. The CDR3 runs to 14 residues. The CDR3 here is CASSPYESNEKLFF. The CDR3 nucleotides read TGCGCCAGCAGCCCATATGAGAGTAATGAAAAACTGTTTTTT.

V usage is TRBV7-9 and J usage is TRBJ1-2; 8 bases line up with TRBD1. Germline loops: CDR1 SEHNR, CDR2 FQNEAQ (reference sequence). Trimming removed 4 bases from V and 5 bases from J; junction bases left unmatched: 6. The CDR3 is made up of 14 amino acids. The CDR3 sequence is CASSSTGDRYGYTF. CDR3 bases: TGTGCCAGCAGCTCGACAGGGGACCGTTATGGCTACACCTTC. Filled out from reference TRBV7-9 and TRBJ1-2, the complete variable domain reads DTGVSQNPRHKITKRGQNVTFRCDPISEHNRLYWYRQTLGQGPEFLTYFQNEAQLEKSRLLSDRFSAERPKGSFSTLEIQRTEQGDSAMYLCASSSTGDRYGYTFGSGTRLTVV.

The gene calls are TRBV28 and TRBJ1-2; D ambiguous. The CDR3 is 14 amino acids. Looked up from germline, CDR1 is MDHEN and CDR2 is SYDVKM. The V gene lost 7 bases and the J gene lost 4 bases, with 16 bases spanning the gap. CDR3 sequence: CASTPPGTIYGYTF. The DNA of the CDR3 is TGTGCCAGCACCCCCCCAGGAACCATCTATGGCTACACCTTC.

The rearrangement links TRBV6-5 to TRBJ2-6; maybe TRBD1 (5 bases). Trimming removed 0 bases at V and 2 bases at J, with 8 bases between. Germline V gene data show CDR1 as MNHEY and CDR2 as SVGAGI. The CDR3 has 16 residues. CDR3 coding DNA: TGTGCCAGCAGTTACTCGAAAGGGGCTGGGGCCAACGTCCTGACTTTC. The encoded protein is CASSYSKGAGANVLTF.

V and J are TRBV9 and TRBJ2-1; 9 nucleotides line up with TRBD2. The CDR3 is 16 residues long. Germline V gives CDR1 SGDLS, CDR2 YYNGEE. Trimming removed 0 bases from V and 8 bases from J; junction bases left unmatched: 9. In nucleotides, the CDR3 is TGTGCCAGCAGCGTAGAAGGTAGCGGGAGTATTTATGAGCAGTTCTTC. This encodes CASSVEGSGSIYEQFF. Together with reference TRBV9 and TRBJ2-1, the CDR3 gives the full variable domain: DSGVTQTPKHLITATGQRVTLRCSPRSGDLSVYWYQQSLDQGLQFLIQYYNGEERAKGNILERFSAQQFPDLHSELNLSSLELGDSALYFCASSVEGSGSIYEQFFGPGTRLTVL.

The chain links TRBV6-2 or TRBV6-3 to TRBJ1-5; 8 bases line up with TRBD1. Germline V gives CDR1 MNHEY, CDR2 SVGEGT. The CDR3 loop spans 16 amino acids. With 5 bases clipped from V and 1 base from J, the junction kept 7 bases outside the gene matches. The CDR3 sequence: CASSRQGRYSNQPQHF. CDR3 bases: TGTGCCAGCAGTCGACAGGGGAGGTACAGCAATCAGCCCCAGCATTTT.

This clone occurred once. The chain carries TRBV29-1 and TRBJ2-7; 10 bases map to TRBD1. The CDR3 totals 15 residues. Germline CDR1 SQVTM, CDR2 ANQGSEA. Losses at the gene ends were 6 bases for V and 9 bases for J; bases not matched to a gene: 17. CDR3 amino acids: CSVTFPGQGRFGQYF. CDR3 nucleotide sequence: TGCAGCGTAACCTTCCCGGGACAGGGGCGGTTCGGGCAGTACTTC.

CDR3 residues: CASSFSGTHTGELFF. The CDR3 coding sequence is TGTGCCAGCAGCTTTTCAGGAACCCACACCGGGGAGCTGTTTTTT. This chain joins TRBV7-9 and TRBJ2-2; D is unclear. The CDR3 is 15 residues long. The germline V and J ends were trimmed by 3 bases and 3 bases, with 11 bases remaining between them. CDR1 is SEHNR, CDR2 FQNEAQ, per germline (reference sequence).